This T cell receptor beta chain was retrieved from a study of response to subunit inactivated influenza vaccine. The V gene end was trimmed by 4 bases and the J gene end by 0 bases; junction bases not matched to a gene: 9. CDR3 length equals 17 residues. Each CDR3 protein is one row after TCRdb ran MiXCR on the RT-PCR reads. The table includes fewer than 700,000 distinct CDR3 sequences, 10% to 15% detected once. This clonotype was counted between two and nine times. The specimen was PBMCs from blood, collected roughly 45 days after vaccination. The chain couples TRBV12-3 or TRBV12-4 to TRBJ1-5; TRBD1 agrees at 7 bases. The TCR originated in a man between 45 and 60 years old who received an inactivated influenza vaccine. CDR3 protein: CASSSTLTGISNQPQHF. The DNA of the CDR3 is TGTGCCAGCAGTTCCACCTTGACAGGGATTAGCAATCAGCCCCAGCATTTT.